This record looks at one T cell receptor beta chain sequence and its context. TCRdb re-called the 5' RACE reads with MiXCR, one entry per CDR3 protein. Of roughly 350,000 distinct CDR3 sequences in the sample, roughly an eighth were seen once. This record belongs to a study of T-cell memory formation after mild COVID-19. Looking at the study overall: Most TCR clusters belonged to a single donor.

The sequence derives from a man between 18 and 29 years old who had mild COVID-19 (a few samples of this study predate the infection). Cell type and time point are not known. The sequencing sample was made of PBMCs or a T cell subset sorted from them (not recorded which).

The CDR3 spells CASTPSETGELFF. In DNA form, the CDR3 reads TGTGCCAGCACCCCTTCAGAGACCGGGGAGCTGTTTTTT. J is TRBJ2-2 and V is TRBV12-3 or TRBV12-4, with D unresolved. Trimming shortened V by 7 bases and J by 5 bases, and 11 bases separated the two germline ends. CDR3 length: 13 amino acids.